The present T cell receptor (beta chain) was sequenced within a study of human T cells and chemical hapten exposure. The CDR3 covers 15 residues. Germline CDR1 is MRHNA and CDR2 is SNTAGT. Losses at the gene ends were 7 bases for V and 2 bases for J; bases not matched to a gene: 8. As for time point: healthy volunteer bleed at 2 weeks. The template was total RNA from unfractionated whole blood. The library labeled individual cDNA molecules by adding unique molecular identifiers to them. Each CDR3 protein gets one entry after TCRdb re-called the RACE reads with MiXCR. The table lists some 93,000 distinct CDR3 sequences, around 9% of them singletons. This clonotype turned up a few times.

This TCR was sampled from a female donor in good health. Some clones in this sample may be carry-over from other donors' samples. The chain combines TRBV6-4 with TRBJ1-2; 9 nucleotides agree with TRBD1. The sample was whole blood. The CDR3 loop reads CASKKDRGENYGYTF. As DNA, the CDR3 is TGTGCCAGCAAAAAGGACAGGGGCGAAAACTATGGCTACACCTTC.